The present T cell receptor (beta chain) was sequenced within a study of blood T cell repertoires in COVID-19. For the study at large: T cells, B-cell-depleted T cells, or PBMCs supplied cDNA or gDNA.

Sequenced by immunoSEQ multiplex PCR; TCRdb stores in-frame clones only, minus some. The sample carries about 140,000 clones, roughly 80% recorded once. The sample taken for sequencing was peripheral blood. This TCR was sampled from a woman aged 55-70 years with acute or convalescent COVID-19.

This chain's CDR3 is CASSRDRGFGEQFF. In DNA form, the CDR3 reads TGTGCCAGCAGCAGGGACAGGGGCTTTGGTGAGCAGTTCTTC. This chain connects TRBV27 to TRBJ2-1, with 10 nucleotides matching TRBD1. Germline V gene lookup returns CDR1 MNHEY and CDR2 SMNVEV (reference sequence). J lost 9 bases, V lost 6 bases, and 8 bases had no gene match. CDR3 length: 14 residues.